This T cell receptor beta chain was recorded in a study of blood T cell repertoires in COVID-19. For the study at large: Researchers got acute and convalescent COVID-19 samples from the United States, Italy and Spain.

Only in-frame clones appear in the TCRdb table, and some are missing; sequencing was by immunoSEQ multiplex PCR. The sample consists of 150,000 to 200,000 clones, around 86% of them appearing once. V lost 6 bases and J lost 4, with 20 bases in between. The CDR3 contains 16 residues. The germline CDR1 and CDR2 sequences are LNHDA and SQIVND (reference sequence). The TCR originated in a man younger than 35 with acute or convalescent COVID-19. The source material was peripheral blood. This rearrangement joins TRBV19 to TRBJ2-3, with D tentatively TRBD2 (6 bases). The CDR3 DNA sequence: TGTGCCAGTAGCAATAAGGGACTCCTCAGGTCAGATACGCAGTATTTT. It codes for CASSNKGLLRSDTQYF.